This TCR beta chain was recorded in a study of shared T cell receptors in the human thymus. The data were produced by immunoSEQ multiplex PCR, yet TCRdb's version contains in-frame clones alone and is incomplete. This table holds more than 550,000 clones, around 87% found once. This same sample was also taken into another study, of human thymus T cells. That study reports: Healthy Finnish infants having corrective surgery for congenital heart defects served as donors. V and J gene usage appeared biased in thymic and blood repertoires. Related research described strongly overlapping thymic repertoires in unrelated people.

The TCR comes from a boy under two years old with a congenital heart defect. Source material: thymocytes.

Here the CDR3 DNA reads TGTGCCAGCAGTCCGGGACAGGGGGCGTCGTCGGCCCCCTACGAGCAGTACTTC. This gives the protein CASSPGQGASSAPYEQYF. The chain combines TRBV27 with TRBJ2-7, with TRBD1 identical over 12 bases. The germline gives CDR1 MNHEY, CDR2 SMNVEV (reference sequence). After removal of 5 bases from V and 2 bases from J, the junction contained 13 bases not matched to a gene. The CDR3 sequence is 18 residues long.